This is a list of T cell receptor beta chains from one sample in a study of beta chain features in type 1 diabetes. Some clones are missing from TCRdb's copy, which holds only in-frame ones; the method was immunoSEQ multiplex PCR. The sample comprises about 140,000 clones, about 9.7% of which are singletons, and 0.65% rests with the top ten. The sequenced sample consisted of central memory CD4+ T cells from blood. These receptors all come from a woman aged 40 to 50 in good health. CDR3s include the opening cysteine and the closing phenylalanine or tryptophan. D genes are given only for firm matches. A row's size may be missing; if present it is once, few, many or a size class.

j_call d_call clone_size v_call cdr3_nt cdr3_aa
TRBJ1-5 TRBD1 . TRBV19 TGTGCCACCCGCGGGCCCTCACAGGGGGCGCATCAGCCCCAGCATTTT CATRGPSQGAHQPQHF
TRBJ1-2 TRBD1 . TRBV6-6 TGTGCCAGCAGCCGGGGGACAGGGCGGAGTAGCTATGGCTACACCTTC CASSRGTGRSSYGYTF
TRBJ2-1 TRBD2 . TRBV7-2 TGTGCCAGCAGCTTAGTTTCGGGGGGCTACAATGAGCAGTTCTTC CASSLVSGGYNEQFF
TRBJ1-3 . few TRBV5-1 TGCGCCAGCAGCTTCGACAACTCTGGAAACACCATATATTTT CASSFDNSGNTIYF
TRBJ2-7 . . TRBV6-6 TGTGCCAGCAGTCGACAGCCCTACGAGCAGTACTTC CASSRQPYEQYF
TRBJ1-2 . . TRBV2 TGTGCCAGCAGGTGGACAGCAGAATATGGCTACACCTTC CASRWTAEYGYTF
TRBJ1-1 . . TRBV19 TGTGCCAGTAGTATCTACCAGGGGAACACTGAAGCTTTCTTT CASSIYQGNTEAFF
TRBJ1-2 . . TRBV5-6 TGTGCCAGCGAAAAGGGGTCCCGCTATGGCTACACCTTC CASEKGSRYGYTF
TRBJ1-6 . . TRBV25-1 TGTGCCAGCAGTGAGCCACAGGTGAATTCACCCCTCCACTTT CASSEPQVNSPLHF
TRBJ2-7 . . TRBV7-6 TGTGCCAGCAGCTCGACGGCTCAGGGCTACGAGCAGTACTTC CASSSTAQGYEQYF
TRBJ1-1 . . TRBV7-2 TGTGCCAGCACCCCTGGTGGCCGATACACTGAAGCTTTCTTT CASTPGGRYTEAFF
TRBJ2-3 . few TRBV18 TGTGCCAGCTCACCAGAGGGCAGAACTAGCACAGATACGCAGTATTTT CASSPEGRTSTDTQYF
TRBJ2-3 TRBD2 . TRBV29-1 TGCAGCGTTGAAGGGGCGTCTAGCGGGGGGGCAGATACGCAGTATTTT CSVEGASSGGADTQYF
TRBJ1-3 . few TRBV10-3 TGTGCCAGTAGTGGAAACACCATATATTTT CASSGNTIYF
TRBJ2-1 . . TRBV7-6 TGTGCCAGCAGCCAACAAGATGAGCAGTTCTTC CASSQQDEQFF
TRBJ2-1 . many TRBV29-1 TGCAGCGTTGTAGGGGGAGGGTGGTTCTTC CSVVGGGWFF
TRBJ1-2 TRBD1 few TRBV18 TGTGCCAGCTCACTGGAGGGGGCCTCCGTCTATGGCTACACCTTC CASSLEGASVYGYTF
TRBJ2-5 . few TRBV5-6 TGTGCCAGCAGCCTCCAGGTGGGAGAGACCCAGTACTTC CASSLQVGETQYF
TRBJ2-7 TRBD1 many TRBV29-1 TGCAGCGTGAGACAGGGGGCGGCCTACGAGCAGTACTTC CSVRQGAAYEQYF
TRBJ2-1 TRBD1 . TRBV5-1 TGCGCCAGCATGGGAGACAGGGTGGTCAATGAGCAGTTCTTC CASMGDRVVNEQFF
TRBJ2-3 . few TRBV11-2 TGTGCCAGCAGCTTAGAAAACTTCCCAGATACGCAGTATTTT CASSLENFPDTQYF
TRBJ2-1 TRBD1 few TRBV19 TGTGCCAGTAGCCCGGGACAGAACTACAATGAGCAGTTCTTC CASSPGQNYNEQFF
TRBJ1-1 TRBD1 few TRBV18 TGTGCCAGCTCACCGCCGACAGGGATTCCTAACACTGAAGCTTTCTTT CASSPPTGIPNTEAFF
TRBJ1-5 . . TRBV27 TGTGCCAGCAGGATCGGGGATCAGCCCCAGCATTTT CASRIGDQPQHF
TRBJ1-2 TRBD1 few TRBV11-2 TGTGCCAGCAACAGGGACAGGGGAGATCGCTATGGCTACACCTTC CASNRDRGDRYGYTF
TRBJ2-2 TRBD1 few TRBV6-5 TGTGCCAGCAGTTTTGCAGGGGGTCCCAGCACCGGGGAGCTGTTTTTT CASSFAGGPSTGELFF
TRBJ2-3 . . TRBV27 TGTGCCAGCAGTCACACCCCTGCAATGGATACGCAGTATTTT CASSHTPAMDTQYF
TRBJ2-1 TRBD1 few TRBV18 TGTGCCAGCTCACCACCCGGACAGGGGCCGTCCAATGAGCAGTTCTTC CASSPPGQGPSNEQFF
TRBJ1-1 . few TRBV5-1 TGCGCCAGCAGCTTGGTAGGCAGGTTGAACACTGAAGCTTTCTTT CASSLVGRLNTEAFF
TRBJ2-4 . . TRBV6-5 TGTGCCAGCAGTGGTAACGGCAAAAACATTCAGTACTTC CASSGNGKNIQYF
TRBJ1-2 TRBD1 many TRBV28 TGTGCCAGCAGGGCACCGGGACAGGGTTACGGCTACACCTTC CASRAPGQGYGYTF
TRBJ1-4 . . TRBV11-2 TGTGCCAGCAGCTCGGGACACAGTGAAAAACTGTTTTTT CASSSGHSEKLFF
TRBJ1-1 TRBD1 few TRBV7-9 TGTGCCAGCAGCATACCTCGAACGACAGGGGTTGAAGCTTTCTTT CASSIPRTTGVEAFF
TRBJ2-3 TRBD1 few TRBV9 TGTGCCAGCAGCGTAGATGAGGGGGCTGCAGATACGCAGTATTTT CASSVDEGAADTQYF
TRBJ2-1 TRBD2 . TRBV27 TGTGCCAGCAGTTTTTTAGGGAGGGGTCCGTACAATGAGCAGTTCTTC CASSFLGRGPYNEQFF
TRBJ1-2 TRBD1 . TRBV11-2 TGTGCCAGCAGCTTAGCCGGGACAGGGCCTAACTATGGCTACACCTTC CASSLAGTGPNYGYTF
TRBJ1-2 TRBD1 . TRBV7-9 TGTGCCAGCAGCTTAGAGCTTTCTGGACAGGGGAACTATGGCTACACCTTC CASSLELSGQGNYGYTF
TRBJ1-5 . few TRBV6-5 TGTGCCAGCAGTTATGCCAGGCCTGGAAGCAATCAGCCCCAGCATTTT CASSYARPGSNQPQHF
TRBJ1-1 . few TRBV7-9 TGTGCCAGCAGCGGCCGGGTTAACACTGAAGCTTTCTTT CASSGRVNTEAFF
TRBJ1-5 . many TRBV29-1 TGCAGCGTTGAAGGGACAGCGAATCAGCCCCAGCATTTT CSVEGTANQPQHF
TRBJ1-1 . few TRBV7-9 TGTGCCAGCAGCATCGACAGCATGAACACTGAAGCTTTCTTT CASSIDSMNTEAFF
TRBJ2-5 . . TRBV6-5 TGTGCCAGCAGTTACTCGAGGGGGATGGGCCAAGAGACCCAGTACTTC CASSYSRGMGQETQYF
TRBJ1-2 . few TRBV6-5 TGTGCCAGCAGTTACCTGACAGGAGCTAACTATGGCTACACCTTC CASSYLTGANYGYTF